This T cell receptor (beta chain) was recorded in a study of T cell responses to AZD1222 COVID-19 vaccine. Study in general: Timing groups of about 4 and about 12 weeks for second doses were pooled.

Method: immunoSEQ multiplex PCR; TCRdb's copy keeps in-frame clones and lacks some. Of 95,000 to 110,000 clones in the sample, 91% are singletons; the top ten hold 45%. CDR3 length: 19 residues. V was cut by 2 bases and J by 0 bases, with 22 bases left in between. From germline, CDR1 is SGHKS and CDR2 YYEKEE (reference sequence). The sample here was peripheral blood, taken on day 0 of AZD1222 vaccination. This receptor was taken from an adult in good health. This chain joins TRBV5-5 and TRBJ2-3; D unresolved. CDR3 in amino acids: CASSLTLSRSAPSTDTQYF. Written as DNA, the CDR3 is TGTGCCAGCAGCTTAACGCTGAGCAGGTCGGCACCTAGCACAGATACGCAGTATTTT.